Below, one T cell receptor beta chain is given with its context. The data were taken from a study of cytomegalovirus exposure and HLA in healthy donors. Study background: The 120 validation repertoires were reported in a later analysis to have been generated on the same platform as the 500 to 700 first-cohort repertoires.

The assay was immunoSEQ multiplex PCR, and TCRdb's table has in-frame clones only and misses some. This sample has around 190,000 clones, with about 81% found just once. V lost 5 bases to trimming and J lost 8 bases, with 24 bases between them. This CDR3 region has 16 residues. In germline, CDR1 is LNHNV, CDR2 YYDKDF (reference sequence). The clonotype was recovered from a woman in her twenties or thirties in good health and CMV-seronegative. Input material: PBMCs. The genes are TRBV15 and TRBJ1-2, with a weak D call TRBD1 (5 bases). The DNA for the CDR3 is TGTGCCACCAGCGAAGAAGCTCGGGACTTACTTGGAGGCTACACCTTC. Its translation is CATSEEARDLLGGYTF.